The text below deals with one TCR beta chain. The authors obtained PBMCs from roughly 10 ml of fresh peripheral blood. Amplification of TCR beta CDR3 regions was performed using RNA transcripts as template. TCR CDR3 regions were first amplified by RT-PCR with HTBI primers. MiXCR, run by TCRdb on the multiplex PCR reads, gives a single entry per CDR3 protein. Found here are 300,000 to 450,000 distinct CDR3 sequences, 15% to 19% of them singletons; the top ten hold about 27%. With 3 bases clipped from V and 2 bases from J, the junction kept 6 bases outside the gene matches. Germline CDR1 is SGHRS and CDR2 is YFSETQ. The CDR3 is 15 residues long. The data belong to a study of T cells in Graves' hyperthyroidism and ophthalmopathy.

This chain links TRBV5-1 with TRBJ2-3; TRBD1 matches at 7 bases. This receptor was taken from a woman between 18 and 29 years old with Graves' hyperthyroidism that later progressed to Graves' ophthalmopathy. Sequencing used blood. The CDR3 region is CASSSLDRDTDTQYF. The CDR3 coding sequence is TGCGCCAGCAGCTCCCTCGACAGGGACACAGATACGCAGTATTTT.